Presented here are 15 T cell receptor beta chains from one specimen sequenced in a study of cytomegalovirus exposure and HLA in healthy donors. The PCR contained 60 Vbeta and 13 Jbeta primers. Clones were read by immunoSEQ multiplex PCR, and TCRdb kept only the in-frame ones, dropping some. The table lists 150,000 to 200,000 clones, roughly 85% of them singletons, with about 2.5% in the top ten. Specimen: PBMCs. The source is a woman between 45 and 60 years old in good health and CMV-seronegative.

This chain connects TRBV5-1 to TRBJ2-5; 11 nucleotides line up with TRBD1. Trimming at V came to 4 bases and at J to 2 bases, leaving 4 bases not matched to a gene. Per the germline V gene, CDR1 is SGHRS and CDR2 is YFSETQ. The CDR3 runs 15 residues. This CDR3 reads CASSHGTGGQETQYF. As DNA, the CDR3 is TGCGCCAGCAGCCATGGGACAGGGGGGCAAGAGACCCAGTACTTC.

This rearrangement joins TRBV10-1 to TRBJ2-4; 10 bases match TRBD1. V lost 5 bases to trimming and J lost 5 bases; unmatched junction nucleotides: 9. CDR1 is WNHNN, CDR2 SYGVQD, per germline (reference sequence). This CDR3 has 16 residues. The CDR3 DNA is TGCGCCAGCAGTCCCGACAGGGGGCTCGAGGAAAACATTCAGTACTTC. Translation gives CASSPDRGLEENIQYF.

V usage is TRBV11-1 and J usage is TRBJ1-1, with a possible D match to TRBD1 (5 bases). V lost 5 bases and J lost 4, with 14 bases in between. This CDR3 is built from 14 residues. From germline, CDR1 is SGHAT and CDR2 FQDESV (reference sequence). This CDR3 reads CASSPPQETTEAFF. The CDR3, as DNA: TGTGCCAGCAGCCCGCCACAGGAGACCACTGAAGCTTTCTTT.

The V gene is TRBV19, the J gene TRBJ1-5, with TRBD1 matching 8 bases. The V segment lost 7 bases and the J segment 6 bases; nucleotides outside the gene matches: 5. The CDR3 runs to 13 residues. Germline CDR1 is LNHDA and CDR2 is SQIVND (reference sequence). CDR3 in amino acids: CASTTGGAQPQHF. The CDR3 coding sequence is TGTGCCAGTACCACAGGGGGGGCTCAGCCCCAGCATTTT.

The chain links TRBV5-5 to TRBJ1-2, with no clear D. The V and J ends lost 4 bases and 0 bases respectively, with 13 bases between them. CDR3 size: 15 residues. Germline V gene sequence: CDR1 SGHKS, CDR2 YYEKEE (reference sequence). The CDR3 sequence is CASSPEGKANYGYTF. The CDR3 region has the DNA TGTGCCAGCAGCCCTGAGGGCAAAGCTAACTATGGCTACACCTTC.

The V call is TRBV6-5, the J call TRBJ2-7; 7 positions agree with TRBD2. V trimming: 5 bases; J trimming: 9 bases; junction bases outside the gene matches: 10. The germline V gene encodes CDR1 MNHEY and CDR2 SVGAGI. This CDR3 region has 13 residues. CDR3 nucleotide sequence: TGTGCCAGCAGTCTTAGACCCTGGGAGGGGCAGTACTTC. It yields the protein CASSLRPWEGQYF.

The chain joins TRBV28 to TRBJ2-5, with 8 bases matching TRBD2. The length of the CDR3 is 15 residues. V gave up 4 bases and J gave up 6 bases; unmatched junction bases: 10. Germline V gene sequence: CDR1 MDHEN, CDR2 SYDVKM. In nucleotides, the CDR3 is TGTGCCAGCAGTTCAACTAGCGGTGAGGCGAAGACCCAGTACTTC. It yields the protein CASSSTSGEAKTQYF.

The chain carries TRBV27 and TRBJ2-5; D call uncertain. The CDR3 sequence is 10 residues long. Trimming removed 6 bases at V and 4 bases at J, with 3 bases between. The V gene's germline CDR1 is MNHEY and CDR2 SMNVEV (reference sequence). CDR3 nucleotides: TGTGCCAGCAGCGGAGAGACCCAGTACTTC. It yields the protein CASSGETQYF.

The J gene is TRBJ2-3, the V gene TRBV15; 7 bases are a match to TRBD2. Germline CDR1 reads LNHNV; CDR2 reads YYDKDF (reference sequence). V shed 8 bases, J shed 4 bases, and the junction held 12 bases outside the gene matches. CDR3 length: 15 residues. The CDR3 loop is CATRDRGGRADTQYF. CDR3 DNA sequence: TGTGCCACCCGCGATCGAGGTGGGAGGGCAGATACGCAGTATTTT.

V gene TRBV10-2 combines with J gene TRBJ2-1, with 7 bases identical to TRBD2. Trimming removed 8 bases from V and 12 bases from J; junction bases left unmatched: 10. CDR3 length: 12 amino acids. Per germline, CDR1 WSHSY and CDR2 SAAADI. DNA for the CDR3: TGCGCCAGCCAGCCGTACCTAGCGGCGCAGTTCTTC. This sequence encodes CASQPYLAAQFF.

V usage is TRBV7-6 and J usage is TRBJ2-7; TRBD2 matches at 10 bases. V shed 4 bases and J 3 bases; nucleotides not matched to a gene: 6. Germline V CDR1 and CDR2: SGHVS, FNYEAQ. There are 15 residues in the CDR3. The CDR3 here is CASSYGLADHYEQYF. The CDR3 DNA sequence: TGTGCCAGCAGCTACGGACTAGCGGACCACTACGAGCAGTACTTC.

The chain's CDR3 is CAWSTQGEQPQHF. DNA for the CDR3: TGTGCCTGGAGTACACAGGGAGAACAGCCCCAGCATTTT. The gene calls are TRBV30 and TRBJ1-5, with a tentative D call TRBD1 (6 bases). CDR1 GTSNPN and CDR2 SVGIG come from the germline V gene (reference sequence). The CDR3 has 13 residues. Trimming removed 2 bases from V and 7 bases from J, with 12 bases in between.

The chain has TRBV5-1 and TRBJ2-4, with TRBD1 matching 9 bases. V trimming: 2 bases; J trimming: 1 base; junction bases outside the gene matches: 4. The CDR3 contains 16 residues. Germline assignment: CDR1 SGHRS and CDR2 YFSETQ. In DNA form, the CDR3 reads TGCGCCAGCAGCTTACTACAGGGGGCCGCCAAAAACATTCAGTACTTC. This translates into CASSLLQGAAKNIQYF.

This chain joins TRBV5-1 and TRBJ2-5; D possibly corresponds to TRBD1 (5 bases). The V and J ends lost 4 bases and 2 bases respectively, with 9 bases between them. This CDR3 comprises 13 residues. CDR1 is SGHRS and CDR2 is YFSETQ in the germline V gene. The CDR3 DNA is TGCGCCAGCAGCGGGGCAGGACAAGAGACCCAGTACTTC. It yields the protein CASSGAGQETQYF.

The chain links TRBV28 to TRBJ2-3; 8 bases are a match to TRBD1. The CDR3 loop spans 16 amino acids. V shed 5 bases, J shed 2 bases, and the junction held 9 bases outside the gene matches. The V gene's germline CDR1 is MDHEN and CDR2 SYDVKM. The CDR3 nucleotides are TGTGCCAGCAGTCCGACCGGGACAGGAGCCACAGATACGCAGTATTTT. Its translation: CASSPTGTGATDTQYF.